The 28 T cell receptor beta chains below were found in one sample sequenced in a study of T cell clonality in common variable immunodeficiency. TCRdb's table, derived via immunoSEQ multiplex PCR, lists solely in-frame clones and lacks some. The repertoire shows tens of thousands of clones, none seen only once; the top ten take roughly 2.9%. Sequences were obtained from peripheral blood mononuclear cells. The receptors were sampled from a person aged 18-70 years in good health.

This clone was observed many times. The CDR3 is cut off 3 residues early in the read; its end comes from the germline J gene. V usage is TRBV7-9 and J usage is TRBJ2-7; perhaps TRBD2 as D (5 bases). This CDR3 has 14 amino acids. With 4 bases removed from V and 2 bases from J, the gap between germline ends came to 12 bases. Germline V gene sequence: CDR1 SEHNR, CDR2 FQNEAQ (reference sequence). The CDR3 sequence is CASSYRDYPYEQYF. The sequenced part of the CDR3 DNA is TGTGCCAGCAGCTACCGAGACTACCCCTACGAG. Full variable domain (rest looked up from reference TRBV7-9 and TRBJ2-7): DTGVSQNPRHKITKRGQNVTFRCDPISEHNRLYWYRQTLGQGPEFLTYFQNEAQLEKSRLLSDRFSAERPKGSFSTLEIQRTEQGDSAMYLCASSYRDYPYEQYFGPGTRLTVT.

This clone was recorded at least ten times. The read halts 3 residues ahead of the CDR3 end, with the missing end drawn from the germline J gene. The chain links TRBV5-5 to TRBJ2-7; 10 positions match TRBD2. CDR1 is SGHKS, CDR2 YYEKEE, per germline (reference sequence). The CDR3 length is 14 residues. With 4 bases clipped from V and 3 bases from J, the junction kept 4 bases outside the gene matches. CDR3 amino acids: CASSGSSGSYEQYF. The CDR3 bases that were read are TGTGCCAGCAGCGGTTCTAGCGGGAGCTACGAG.

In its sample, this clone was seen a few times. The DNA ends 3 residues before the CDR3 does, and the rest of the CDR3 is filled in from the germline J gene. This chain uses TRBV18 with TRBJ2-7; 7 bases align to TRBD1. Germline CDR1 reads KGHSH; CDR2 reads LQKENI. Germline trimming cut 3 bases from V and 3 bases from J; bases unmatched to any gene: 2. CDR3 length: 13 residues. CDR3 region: CASSPRQGYEQYF. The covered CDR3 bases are TGTGCCAGCTCACCGCGACAGGGCTACGAG.

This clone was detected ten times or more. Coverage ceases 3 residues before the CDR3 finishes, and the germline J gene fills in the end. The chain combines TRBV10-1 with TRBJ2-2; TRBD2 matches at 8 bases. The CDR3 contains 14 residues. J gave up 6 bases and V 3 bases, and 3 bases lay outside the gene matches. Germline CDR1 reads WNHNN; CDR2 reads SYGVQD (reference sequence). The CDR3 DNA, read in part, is TGCGCCAGCAGTGAAAAGCGGGAGCCCGGGGAG. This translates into CASSEKREPGE. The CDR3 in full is CASSEKREPGELFF.

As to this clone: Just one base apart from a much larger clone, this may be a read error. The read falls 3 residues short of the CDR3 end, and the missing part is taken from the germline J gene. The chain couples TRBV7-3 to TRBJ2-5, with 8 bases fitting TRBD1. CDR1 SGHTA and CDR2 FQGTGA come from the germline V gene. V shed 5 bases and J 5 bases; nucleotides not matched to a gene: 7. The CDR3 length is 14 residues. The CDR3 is CASSTAGGGETQYF. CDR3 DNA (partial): TGTGCCAGCAGCACGGCAGGGGGCGGGGAGACC.

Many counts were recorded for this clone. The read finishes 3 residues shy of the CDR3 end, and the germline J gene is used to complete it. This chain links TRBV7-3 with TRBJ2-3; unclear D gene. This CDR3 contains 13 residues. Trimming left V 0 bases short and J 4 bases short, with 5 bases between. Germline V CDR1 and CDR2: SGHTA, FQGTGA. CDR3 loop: CASSLTSADTQYF. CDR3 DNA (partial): TGTGCCAGCAGCTTAACGTCTGCAGATACG.

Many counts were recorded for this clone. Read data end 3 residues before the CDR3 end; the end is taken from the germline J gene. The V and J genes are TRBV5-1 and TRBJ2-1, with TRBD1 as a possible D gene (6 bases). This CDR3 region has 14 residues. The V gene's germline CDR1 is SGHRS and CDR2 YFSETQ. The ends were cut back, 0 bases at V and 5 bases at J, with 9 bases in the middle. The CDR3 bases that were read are TGCGCCAGCAGCTTGGTCAGGGGTAACAATGAG. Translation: CASSLVRGNNE. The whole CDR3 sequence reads CASSLVRGNNEQFF.

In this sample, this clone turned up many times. The part of the CDR3 DNA that was read is TGTGCCAGCAGTGAAGCTCGGGAGACC. It encodes CASSEARET. The whole CDR3 reads CASSEARETQYF. The genes are TRBV6-1 and TRBJ2-5; D unclear. The CDR3 end lies 3 residues beyond the end of the read and is filled in from the germline J gene. The V gene's germline CDR1 is MNHNS and CDR2 SASEGT. CDR3 size: 12 residues. V was pared by 0 bases and J by 5 bases, with 4 bases between.

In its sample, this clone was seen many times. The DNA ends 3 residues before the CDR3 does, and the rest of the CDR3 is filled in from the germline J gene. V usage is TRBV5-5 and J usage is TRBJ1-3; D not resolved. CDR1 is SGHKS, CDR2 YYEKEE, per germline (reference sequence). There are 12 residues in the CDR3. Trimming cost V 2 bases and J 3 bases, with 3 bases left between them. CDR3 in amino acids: CASSFLGNTIYF. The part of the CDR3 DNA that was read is TGTGCCAGCAGCTTTCTTGGAAACACC.

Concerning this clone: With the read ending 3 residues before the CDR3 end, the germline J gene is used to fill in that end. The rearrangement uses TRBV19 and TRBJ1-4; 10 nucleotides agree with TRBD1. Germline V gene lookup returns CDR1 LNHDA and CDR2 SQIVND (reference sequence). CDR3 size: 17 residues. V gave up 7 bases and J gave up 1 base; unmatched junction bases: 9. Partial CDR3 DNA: TGTGCCAGTACTACCCGGGACAGGGGTAGAACTAATGAAAAA. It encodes CASTTRDRGRTNEK. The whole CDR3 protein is CASTTRDRGRTNEKLFF.

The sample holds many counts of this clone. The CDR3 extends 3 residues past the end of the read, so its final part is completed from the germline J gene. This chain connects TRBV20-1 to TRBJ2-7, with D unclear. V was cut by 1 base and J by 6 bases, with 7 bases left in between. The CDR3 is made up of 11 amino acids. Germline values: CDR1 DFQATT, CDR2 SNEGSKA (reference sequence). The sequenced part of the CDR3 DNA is TGCAGTGCTAGAGGACTCCTCGAG. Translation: CSARGLLE. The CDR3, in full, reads CSARGLLEQYF.

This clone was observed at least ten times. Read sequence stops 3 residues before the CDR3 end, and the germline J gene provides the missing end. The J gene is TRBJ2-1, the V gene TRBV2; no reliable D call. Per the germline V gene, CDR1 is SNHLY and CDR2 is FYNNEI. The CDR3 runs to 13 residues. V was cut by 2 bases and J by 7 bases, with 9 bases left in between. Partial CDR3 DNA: TGTGCCAGCAGTGAACGGCTAGATAATGAG. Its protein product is CASSERLDNE. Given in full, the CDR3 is CASSERLDNEQFF.

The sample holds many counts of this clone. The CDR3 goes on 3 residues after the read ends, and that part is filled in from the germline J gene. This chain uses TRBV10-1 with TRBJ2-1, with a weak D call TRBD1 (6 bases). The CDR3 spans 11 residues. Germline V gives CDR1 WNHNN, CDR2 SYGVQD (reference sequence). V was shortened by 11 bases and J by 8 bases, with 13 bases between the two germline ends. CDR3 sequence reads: CAGQRIHEQFF. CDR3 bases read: TGCGCCGGACAGAGGATCCATGAG.

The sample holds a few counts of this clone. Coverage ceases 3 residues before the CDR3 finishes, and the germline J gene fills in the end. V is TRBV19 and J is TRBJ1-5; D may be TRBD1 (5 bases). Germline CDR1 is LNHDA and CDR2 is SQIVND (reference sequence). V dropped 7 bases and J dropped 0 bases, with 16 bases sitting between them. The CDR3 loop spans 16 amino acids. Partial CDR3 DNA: TGTGCCAGTAAACATCTAGGGGCTAATAGCAATCAGCCC. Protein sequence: CASKHLGANSNQP. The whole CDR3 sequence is CASKHLGANSNQPQHF.

The CDR3 bases that were read are TGTGCCAGCAGCTTTGCCCGGGACAGTACCTACGAG. Translated, it gives CASSFARDSTYE. In full, the CDR3 is CASSFARDSTYEQYF. The chain links TRBV11-2 to TRBJ2-7; the match to TRBD1 covers 7 bases. The read ends 3 residues shy of where the CDR3 ends; the end is completed using the germline J gene. J lost 2 bases, V lost 3 bases, and 7 bases had no gene match. Germline CDR1 is SGHAT and CDR2 is FQNNGV. This CDR3 contains 15 residues. Full variable domain (missing parts from reference TRBV11-2 and TRBJ2-7): EAGVAQSPRYKIIEKRQSVAFWCNPISGHATLYWYQQILGQGPKLLIQFQNNGVVDDSQLPKDRFSAERLKGVDSTLKIQPAKLEDSAVYLCASSFARDSTYEQYFGPGTRLTVT.

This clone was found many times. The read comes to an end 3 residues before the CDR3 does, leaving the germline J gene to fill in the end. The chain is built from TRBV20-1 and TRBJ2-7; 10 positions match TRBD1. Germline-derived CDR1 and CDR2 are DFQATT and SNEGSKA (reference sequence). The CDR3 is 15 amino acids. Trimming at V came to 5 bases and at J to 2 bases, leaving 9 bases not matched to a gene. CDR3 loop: CSADRDRGRTYEQYF. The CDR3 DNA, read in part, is TGCAGTGCTGATCGGGACAGGGGACGAACCTACGAG.

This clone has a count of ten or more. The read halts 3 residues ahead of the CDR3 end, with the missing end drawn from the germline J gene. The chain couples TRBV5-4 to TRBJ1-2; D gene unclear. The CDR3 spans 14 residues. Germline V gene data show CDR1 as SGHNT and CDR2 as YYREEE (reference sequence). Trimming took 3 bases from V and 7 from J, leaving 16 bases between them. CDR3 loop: CASSSETAATGYTF. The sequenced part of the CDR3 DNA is TGTGCCAGCAGCTCCGAGACCGCGGCGACTGGC.

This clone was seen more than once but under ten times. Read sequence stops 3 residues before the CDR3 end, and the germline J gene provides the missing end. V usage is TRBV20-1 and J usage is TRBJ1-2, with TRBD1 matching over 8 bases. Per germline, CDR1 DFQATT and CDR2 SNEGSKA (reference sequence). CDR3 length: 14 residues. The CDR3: CSARQGAGSYDYTF. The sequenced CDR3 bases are TGCAGTGCTAGACAGGGGGCGGGCTCCTACGAC.

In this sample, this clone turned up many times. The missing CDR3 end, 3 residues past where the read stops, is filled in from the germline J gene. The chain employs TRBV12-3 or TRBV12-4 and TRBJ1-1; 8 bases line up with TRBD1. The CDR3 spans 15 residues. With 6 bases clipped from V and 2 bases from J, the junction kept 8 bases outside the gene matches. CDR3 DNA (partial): TGTGCCAGCAGGGCCCGACAGGGGAGTAACACTGAA. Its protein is CASRARQGSNTE. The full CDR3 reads CASRARQGSNTEAFF.

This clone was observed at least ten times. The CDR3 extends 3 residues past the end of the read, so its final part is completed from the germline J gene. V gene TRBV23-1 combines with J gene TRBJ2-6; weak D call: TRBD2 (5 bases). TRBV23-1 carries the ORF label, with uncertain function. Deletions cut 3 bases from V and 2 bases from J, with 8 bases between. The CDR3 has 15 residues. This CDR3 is CASSHEGAGANVLTF. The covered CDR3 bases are TGCGCCAGCAGTCATGAGGGCGCTGGGGCCAACGTC.

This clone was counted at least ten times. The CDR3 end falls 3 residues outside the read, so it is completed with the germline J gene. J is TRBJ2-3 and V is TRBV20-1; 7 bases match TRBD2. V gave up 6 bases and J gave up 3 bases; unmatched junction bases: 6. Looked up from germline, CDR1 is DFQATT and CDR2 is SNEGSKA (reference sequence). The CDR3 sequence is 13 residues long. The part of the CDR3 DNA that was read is TGCAGTGCGGTGCGGGGGATAACAGATACG. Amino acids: CSAVRGITDT. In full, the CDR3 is CSAVRGITDTQYF.

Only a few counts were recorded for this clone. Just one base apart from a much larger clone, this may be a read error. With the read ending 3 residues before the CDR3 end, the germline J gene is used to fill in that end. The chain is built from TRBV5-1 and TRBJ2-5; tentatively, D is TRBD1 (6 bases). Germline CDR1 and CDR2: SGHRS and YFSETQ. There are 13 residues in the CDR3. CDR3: CASSPTGTDTQYF. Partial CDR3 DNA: TGCGCCAGCAGCCCGACAGGCACAGATACC. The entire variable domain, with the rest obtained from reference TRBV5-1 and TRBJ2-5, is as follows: KAGVTQTPRYLIKTRGQQVTLSCSPISGHRSVSWYQQTPGQGLQFLFEYFSETQRNKGNFPGRFSGRQFSNSRSEMNVSTLELGDSALYLCASSPTGTDTQYFGPGTRLLVL.

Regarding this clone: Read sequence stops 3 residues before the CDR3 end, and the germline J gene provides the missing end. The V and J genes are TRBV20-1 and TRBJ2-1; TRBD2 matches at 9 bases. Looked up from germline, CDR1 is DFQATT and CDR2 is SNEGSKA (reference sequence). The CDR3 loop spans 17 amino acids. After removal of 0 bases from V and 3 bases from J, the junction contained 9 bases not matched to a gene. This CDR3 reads CSARDHSSGVHYNEQFF. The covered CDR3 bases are TGCAGTGCTAGAGATCACTCTAGCGGGGTTCACTACAATGAG.

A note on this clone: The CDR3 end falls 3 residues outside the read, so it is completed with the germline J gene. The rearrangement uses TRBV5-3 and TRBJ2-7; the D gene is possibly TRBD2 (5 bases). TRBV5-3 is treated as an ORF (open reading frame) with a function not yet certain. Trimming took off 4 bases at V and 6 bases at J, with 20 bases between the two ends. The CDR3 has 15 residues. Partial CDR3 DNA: TGTGCCAGAAGCGAGAAGGACGGACTGCTGTCCGAG. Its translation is CARSEKDGLLSE. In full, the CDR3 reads CARSEKDGLLSEQYF.

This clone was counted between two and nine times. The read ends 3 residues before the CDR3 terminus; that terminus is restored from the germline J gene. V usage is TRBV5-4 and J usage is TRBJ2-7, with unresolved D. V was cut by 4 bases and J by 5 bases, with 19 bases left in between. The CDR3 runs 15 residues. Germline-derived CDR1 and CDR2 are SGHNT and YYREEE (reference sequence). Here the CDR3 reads CASSPGSRPSNEQYF. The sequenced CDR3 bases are TGTGCCAGCAGCCCCGGGTCACGGCCCTCGAACGAG.

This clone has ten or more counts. CDR3 bases read: TGTGCCAGCAGGACAGGGCCCTACGAG. The encoded protein is CASRTGPYE. The CDR3 reads in full as CASRTGPYEQYF. The V call is TRBV28, the J call TRBJ2-7, with 7 bases identical to TRBD1. The CDR3 end falls 3 residues outside the read, so it is completed with the germline J gene. CDR1 is MDHEN, CDR2 SYDVKM, per germline. V shed 6 bases, J shed 2 bases, and the junction held 1 base outside the gene matches. The CDR3 consists of 12 residues.

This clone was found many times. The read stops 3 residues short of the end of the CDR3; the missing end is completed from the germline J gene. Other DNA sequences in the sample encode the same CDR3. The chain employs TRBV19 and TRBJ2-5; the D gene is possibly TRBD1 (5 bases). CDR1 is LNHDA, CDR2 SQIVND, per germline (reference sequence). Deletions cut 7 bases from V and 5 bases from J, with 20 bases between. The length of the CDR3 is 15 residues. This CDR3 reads CASTAGSDWGETQYF. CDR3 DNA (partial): TGTGCCAGTACGGCAGGGTCGGATTGGGGTGAGACC.

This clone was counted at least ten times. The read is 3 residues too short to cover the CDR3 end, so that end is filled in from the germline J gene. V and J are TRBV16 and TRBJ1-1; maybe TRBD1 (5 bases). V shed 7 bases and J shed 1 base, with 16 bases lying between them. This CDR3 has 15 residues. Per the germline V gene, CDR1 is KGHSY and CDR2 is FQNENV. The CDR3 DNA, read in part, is TGTGCCAGCACCCACCGGGGGACTTCGAACACTGAA. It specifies CASTHRGTSNTE. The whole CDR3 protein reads CASTHRGTSNTEAFF.